This is a list of T cell receptor beta chains from one sample in a study of T cell responses to AZD1222 COVID-19 vaccine. Here immunoSEQ multiplex PCR was the method, and the copy in TCRdb shows in-frame clones only, minus some. The sample contains around 110,000 clones, approximately 83% of which appear only once. Material: peripheral blood, obtained on day 0 of MenACWY control vaccination. Receptor source: an adult in good health. CDR3s include the opening cysteine and the closing phenylalanine or tryptophan. Each record gives: CDR3 DNA, CDR3 protein, J gene, CDR3 length, D gene, clone size, V gene. A D gene is named only where the DNA matches it firmly. For some rows the clone size is stated as once, few or many, or as a class when expanded; others skip it.

CDR3nt: TGTGCCAGCTCACAAGACAGGGGGGGGACTGAAGCTTTCTTT
CDR3aa: CASSQDRGGTEAFF
j_gene: TRBJ1-1
len: 14
d_gene: TRBD1
abundance: once
v_gene: TRBV18

CDR3nt: TGTGCCAGCAGTTTTTCTGGTACAGCCGAAGCTTTCTTT
CDR3aa: CASSFSGTAEAFF
j_gene: TRBJ1-1
len: 13
d_gene: .
abundance: .
v_gene: TRBV12-3/TRBV12-4

CDR3nt: TGTGCCAGCAGTTTAGGAGGGACAGGTTCACAAAGCAGGTACTTC
CDR3aa: CASSLGGTGSQSRYF
j_gene: TRBJ2-7
len: 15
d_gene: TRBD1
abundance: .
v_gene: TRBV28

CDR3nt: TGTGCCAGCAGTTTACGCCCGGTCGGGAACACTGAAGCTTTCTTT
CDR3aa: CASSLRPVGNTEAFF
j_gene: TRBJ1-1
len: 15
d_gene: .
abundance: .
v_gene: TRBV27

CDR3nt: TGTGCCAGCAGCCAACGTATGGGGAGCTCCTACGAGCAGTACTTC
CDR3aa: CASSQRMGSSYEQYF
j_gene: TRBJ2-7
len: 15
d_gene: .
abundance: .
v_gene: TRBV14

CDR3nt: TGTGCCAGCAGCCAAGAACGGACAGGGTCCTATGGCTACACCTTC
CDR3aa: CASSQERTGSYGYTF
j_gene: TRBJ1-2
len: 15
d_gene: TRBD1
abundance: .
v_gene: TRBV14

CDR3nt: TGTGCCAGCAGTGAAACCTGGGGCCGGACAGATACGCAGTATTTT
CDR3aa: CASSETWGRTDTQYF
j_gene: TRBJ2-3
len: 15
d_gene: .
abundance: .
v_gene: TRBV6-1

CDR3nt: TGTGCCAGCAGTGAGACCCCCCTGAACACCGGGGAGCTGTTTTTT
CDR3aa: CASSETPLNTGELFF
j_gene: TRBJ2-2
len: 15
d_gene: .
abundance: .
v_gene: TRBV2

CDR3nt: TGTGCCAGCTTTCCAGGGGGGCCAGGGACAGATACGCAGTATTTT
CDR3aa: CASFPGGPGTDTQYF
j_gene: TRBJ2-3
len: 15
d_gene: .
abundance: .
v_gene: TRBV6-5

CDR3nt: TGCGCCAGCAGCCAAGAGGGTGGCCAGTCTTTTCAGCCCCAGCATTTT
CDR3aa: CASSQEGGQSFQPQHF
j_gene: TRBJ1-5
len: 16
d_gene: .
abundance: .
v_gene: TRBV4-1

CDR3nt: TGTGCCAGCAGTTCGCGGGCCCGAGGTGAAAAACTGTTTTTT
CDR3aa: CASSSRARGEKLFF
j_gene: TRBJ1-4
len: 14
d_gene: .
abundance: .
v_gene: TRBV6-6

CDR3nt: TGCGCCAGCAGCCGCCAAAGACAGGGTGAAAAACTGTTTTTT
CDR3aa: CASSRQRQGEKLFF
j_gene: TRBJ1-4
len: 14
d_gene: TRBD1
abundance: .
v_gene: TRBV4-3

CDR3nt: TGTGCCAGCAGCTTACGTAGCTCCTATAATTCACCCCTCCACTTT
CDR3aa: CASSLRSSYNSPLHF
j_gene: TRBJ1-6
len: 15
d_gene: .
abundance: .
v_gene: TRBV7-2

CDR3nt: TGCGCCAGCAGCTTCAGCAACCGGGACTCTCTCTACGAGCAGTACTTC
CDR3aa: CASSFSNRDSLYEQYF
j_gene: TRBJ2-7
len: 16
d_gene: .
abundance: .
v_gene: TRBV4-1

CDR3nt: TGCGCCAGCAGCCTGGACAGGGACACTGAAGCTTTCTTT
CDR3aa: CASSLDRDTEAFF
j_gene: TRBJ1-1
len: 13
d_gene: TRBD1
abundance: .
v_gene: TRBV4-1

CDR3nt: TGTGCCAGCAGTCCACGACAGGGACTCACAGATACGCAGTATTTT
CDR3aa: CASSPRQGLTDTQYF
j_gene: TRBJ2-3
len: 15
d_gene: .
abundance: .
v_gene: TRBV28

CDR3nt: TGTGCCAGCAGCTTAAACGGGGGGGCCCCCACGAATACGCAGTATTTT
CDR3aa: CASSLNGGAPTNTQYF
j_gene: TRBJ2-3
len: 16
d_gene: TRBD2
abundance: .
v_gene: TRBV7-3

CDR3nt: TGTGCCAGCAGGTCCCAGTCCTCTGGGGCCAACGTCCTGACTTTC
CDR3aa: CASRSQSSGANVLTF
j_gene: TRBJ2-6
len: 15
d_gene: .
abundance: .
v_gene: TRBV7-2

CDR3nt: TGTGCCAGCAGCTTAGAAAGGGTAGGGGAGCAGTTCTTC
CDR3aa: CASSLERVGEQFF
j_gene: TRBJ2-1
len: 13
d_gene: .
abundance: once
v_gene: TRBV11-2

CDR3nt: TGTGCCAGCAGTTATCAGGGGACATACAATGAGCAGTTCTTC
CDR3aa: CASSYQGTYNEQFF
j_gene: TRBJ2-1
len: 14
d_gene: .
abundance: once
v_gene: TRBV6-2/TRBV6-3

CDR3nt: TGTGCCAGCAGCTTGAAGGGTAAGGGGACTGAAGCTTTCTTT
CDR3aa: CASSLKGKGTEAFF
j_gene: TRBJ1-1
len: 14
d_gene: .
abundance: .
v_gene: TRBV5-6

CDR3nt: TGTGCCAGCAGTGATTCCACCCGGACAGTACGGAATGAAAAACTGTTTTTT
CDR3aa: CASSDSTRTVRNEKLFF
j_gene: TRBJ1-4
len: 17
d_gene: .
abundance: .
v_gene: TRBV25-1

CDR3nt: TGTGCCAGCAGCTCCGCGTTCAAGACAGGGCAGGAAAAACTGTTTTTT
CDR3aa: CASSSAFKTGQEKLFF
j_gene: TRBJ1-4
len: 16
d_gene: TRBD1
abundance: .
v_gene: TRBV5-5

CDR3nt: TGTGCCAGCAGCGCTCTCAGCGACGCGAACACCGGGGAGCTGTTTTTT
CDR3aa: CASSALSDANTGELFF
j_gene: TRBJ2-2
len: 16
d_gene: .
abundance: .
v_gene: TRBV9

CDR3nt: TGCAGTGCTAGTGGGCAGAATGATGAGCAGTTCTTC
CDR3aa: CSASGQNDEQFF
j_gene: TRBJ2-1
len: 12
d_gene: .
abundance: .
v_gene: TRBV20-1

CDR3nt: TGTGCCAGCAGTTCCCTAGTCGGGGATACGCAGTATTTT
CDR3aa: CASSSLVGDTQYF
j_gene: TRBJ2-3
len: 13
d_gene: .
abundance: .
v_gene: TRBV27

CDR3nt: TGCGCCAGCAGGACTTCTTTAGCGGGGGGGCCCATGAATGAGCAGTTCTTC
CDR3aa: CASRTSLAGGPMNEQFF
j_gene: TRBJ2-1
len: 17
d_gene: TRBD2
abundance: .
v_gene: TRBV4-1

CDR3nt: TGTGCCACCAGCAGAGGGACTAGAACAGATACGCAGTATTTT
CDR3aa: CATSRGTRTDTQYF
j_gene: TRBJ2-3
len: 14
d_gene: TRBD2
abundance: .
v_gene: TRBV15

CDR3nt: TGTGCCAGTAGCAAGTCCCGGGACAGCGATGGCTACACCTTC
CDR3aa: CASSKSRDSDGYTF
j_gene: TRBJ1-2
len: 14
d_gene: TRBD1
abundance: .
v_gene: TRBV19

CDR3nt: TGTGCCAGCAGTCCCCGACAGCGGTTACCCTCTGGAAACACCATATATTTT
CDR3aa: CASSPRQRLPSGNTIYF
j_gene: TRBJ1-3
len: 17
d_gene: .
abundance: .
v_gene: TRBV21-1

CDR3nt: TGTGCCAGCAGCGGTTCGTTAGGTCTGGGTACGCAGTATTTT
CDR3aa: CASSGSLGLGTQYF
j_gene: TRBJ2-3
len: 14
d_gene: .
abundance: .
v_gene: TRBV11-2

CDR3nt: TGTGCCAGCAGCCAGGGCCCTGGACTAGTCTACGAGCAGTACTTC
CDR3aa: CASSQGPGLVYEQYF
j_gene: TRBJ2-7
len: 15
d_gene: TRBD2
abundance: .
v_gene: TRBV4-2

CDR3nt: TGTGCCAGCTCACCACCGGGGACAGGGCTTTACCCGGACAACACCGGGGAGCTGTTTTTT
CDR3aa: CASSPPGTGLYPDNTGELFF
j_gene: TRBJ2-2
len: 20
d_gene: TRBD1
abundance: once
v_gene: TRBV18

CDR3nt: TGCAGCGTTACAAAGACAGACAACACTGAAGCTTTCTTT
CDR3aa: CSVTKTDNTEAFF
j_gene: TRBJ1-1
len: 13
d_gene: .
abundance: .
v_gene: TRBV29-1

CDR3nt: TGTGCCAGCAGTTTAGGTACCACAGGGGGAGAGACCCAGTACTTC
CDR3aa: CASSLGTTGGETQYF
j_gene: TRBJ2-5
len: 15
d_gene: TRBD1
abundance: .
v_gene: TRBV28

CDR3nt: TGTGCCAGCAGCCACCAGGGGCTTGGCACTGAAGCTTTCTTT
CDR3aa: CASSHQGLGTEAFF
j_gene: TRBJ1-1
len: 14
d_gene: .
abundance: .
v_gene: TRBV3-1/TRBV3-2

CDR3nt: TGTGCCAGCAGTGAATTAGGCAGAATCGGCAATCAGCCCCAGCATTTT
CDR3aa: CASSELGRIGNQPQHF
j_gene: TRBJ1-5
len: 16
d_gene: .
abundance: .
v_gene: TRBV6-1

CDR3nt: TGTGCCAGCAGTGAAGCGGGGGGCATTCAGTACTTC
CDR3aa: CASSEAGGIQYF
j_gene: TRBJ2-4
len: 12
d_gene: .
abundance: .
v_gene: TRBV2

CDR3nt: TGTGCCAGCAGCTTAGAGTTTGGGTTTTGGAATGAGCAGTTCTTC
CDR3aa: CASSLEFGFWNEQFF
j_gene: TRBJ2-1
len: 15
d_gene: .
abundance: .
v_gene: TRBV7-2

CDR3nt: TGTGCCAGCAGCTGGCCGGGACAGGGACAGTACGAGCAGTACTTC
CDR3aa: CASSWPGQGQYEQYF
j_gene: TRBJ2-7
len: 15
d_gene: TRBD1
abundance: .
v_gene: TRBV5-4

CDR3nt: TGTGCCAGCAGTTTATTACGGGGGGAGGACTTTAGCACAGATACGCAGTATTTT
CDR3aa: CASSLLRGEDFSTDTQYF
j_gene: TRBJ2-3
len: 18
d_gene: TRBD2
abundance: once
v_gene: TRBV28

CDR3nt: TGTGCCAGCAGTTTAGGTGCAGGGGGAGCTGAAGCTTTCTTT
CDR3aa: CASSLGAGGAEAFF
j_gene: TRBJ1-1
len: 14
d_gene: TRBD1
abundance: .
v_gene: TRBV27

CDR3nt: TGCGCCAGCAGAGCCGACAGGGAATCACCCCTCCACTTT
CDR3aa: CASRADRESPLHF
j_gene: TRBJ1-6
len: 13
d_gene: TRBD1
abundance: .
v_gene: TRBV5-1

CDR3nt: TGTGCCAGCAGCTTAGAGAGGACAGATAACACTGAAGCTTTCTTT
CDR3aa: CASSLERTDNTEAFF
j_gene: TRBJ1-1
len: 15
d_gene: .
abundance: few
v_gene: TRBV11-2

CDR3nt: TGCGCCAGCAGCCAAGATGGAAGGGGGTACTATGGCTACACCTTC
CDR3aa: CASSQDGRGYYGYTF
j_gene: TRBJ1-2
len: 15
d_gene: .
abundance: .
v_gene: TRBV4-1

CDR3nt: TGCGCCAGCAGCAGGACAGGGGGGAACACTGAAGCTTTCTTT
CDR3aa: CASSRTGGNTEAFF
j_gene: TRBJ1-1
len: 14
d_gene: TRBD1
abundance: .
v_gene: TRBV5-1

CDR3nt: TGTGCCAGCAGCCTGGGCTCCCGCGGGGCTGAAGCTTTCTTT
CDR3aa: CASSLGSRGAEAFF
j_gene: TRBJ1-1
len: 14
d_gene: .
abundance: .
v_gene: TRBV11-3

CDR3nt: TGTGCCAGCAGTGATACAGGGAATGACGAAAAACTGTTTTTT
CDR3aa: CASSDTGNDEKLFF
j_gene: TRBJ1-4
len: 14
d_gene: .
abundance: few
v_gene: TRBV6-1

CDR3nt: TGCGCCAGCAGCCGCCAACAGGAAGGAGATACGCAGTATTTT
CDR3aa: CASSRQQEGDTQYF
j_gene: TRBJ2-3
len: 14
d_gene: .
abundance: few
v_gene: TRBV4-1

CDR3nt: TGTGCCAGCTCACCAGGGTCAGGGCCCTACGAGCAGTACTTC
CDR3aa: CASSPGSGPYEQYF
j_gene: TRBJ2-7
len: 14
d_gene: .
abundance: .
v_gene: TRBV18

CDR3nt: TGTGCCAGCTCACCGGCCGGCCGCTCTACCAACTACGAGCAGTACTTC
CDR3aa: CASSPAGRSTNYEQYF
j_gene: TRBJ2-7
len: 16
d_gene: .
abundance: .
v_gene: TRBV18

CDR3nt: TGTGCCAGCAGTAGTATAGCGGGGGCCTACAATGAGCAGTTCTTC
CDR3aa: CASSSIAGAYNEQFF
j_gene: TRBJ2-1
len: 15
d_gene: TRBD2
abundance: .
v_gene: TRBV6-5

CDR3nt: TGTGCCAGCAGCCAAGATGTAACCGGGGAGCTGTTTTTT
CDR3aa: CASSQDVTGELFF
j_gene: TRBJ2-2
len: 13
d_gene: .
abundance: .
v_gene: TRBV3-1/TRBV3-2

CDR3nt: TGTGCCAGCAGGAGTGACGGAGGGGGCGAGCAGTACTTC
CDR3aa: CASRSDGGGEQYF
j_gene: TRBJ2-7
len: 13
d_gene: .
abundance: .
v_gene: TRBV6-5

CDR3nt: TGTGCCAGCAGTCTTGACAGACAGAGCATGAACACTGAAGCTTTCTTT
CDR3aa: CASSLDRQSMNTEAFF
j_gene: TRBJ1-1
len: 16
d_gene: .
abundance: .
v_gene: TRBV28

CDR3nt: TGTGCCAGCACCCTCTGGGGCTACGAGCAGTACTTC
CDR3aa: CASTLWGYEQYF
j_gene: TRBJ2-7
len: 12
d_gene: .
abundance: .
v_gene: TRBV5-8

CDR3nt: TGTGCCAGCTCACCAGGACAGTTCGAAAAACTGTTTTTT
CDR3aa: CASSPGQFEKLFF
j_gene: TRBJ1-4
len: 13
d_gene: .
abundance: .
v_gene: TRBV18

CDR3nt: TGTGCCAGCAGTTTTAGGGGGGCGAGCAATCAGCCCCAGCATTTT
CDR3aa: CASSFRGASNQPQHF
j_gene: TRBJ1-5
len: 15
d_gene: .
abundance: .
v_gene: TRBV28

CDR3nt: TGTGCCAGCAGCTCTTCCAGCCTTAATTCACCCCTCCACTTT
CDR3aa: CASSSSSLNSPLHF
j_gene: TRBJ1-6
len: 14
d_gene: .
abundance: .
v_gene: TRBV7-2

CDR3nt: TGTGCCAGTAGTAGGGCTAGCGGGGGTGGTAATGAGCAGTTCTTC
CDR3aa: CASSRASGGGNEQFF
j_gene: TRBJ2-1
len: 15
d_gene: TRBD2
abundance: .
v_gene: TRBV19